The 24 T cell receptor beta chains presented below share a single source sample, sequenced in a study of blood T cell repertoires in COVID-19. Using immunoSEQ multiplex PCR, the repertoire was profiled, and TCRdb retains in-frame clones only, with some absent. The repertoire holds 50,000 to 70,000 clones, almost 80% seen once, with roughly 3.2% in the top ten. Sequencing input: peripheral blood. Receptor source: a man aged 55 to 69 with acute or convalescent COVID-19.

The CDR3 DNA follows: TGTGCCAGCAGTTTGAAACGGGACAGGGGGCTACTTGGCTATGGCTACACCTTC. As protein: CASSLKRDRGLLGYGYTF. This chain joins TRBV27 and TRBJ1-2, with 12 bases matching TRBD1. Germline V gene lookup returns CDR1 MNHEY and CDR2 SMNVEV (reference sequence). This CDR3 has 18 amino acids. V dropped 3 bases and J dropped 4; count of bases not matched to a gene: 12.

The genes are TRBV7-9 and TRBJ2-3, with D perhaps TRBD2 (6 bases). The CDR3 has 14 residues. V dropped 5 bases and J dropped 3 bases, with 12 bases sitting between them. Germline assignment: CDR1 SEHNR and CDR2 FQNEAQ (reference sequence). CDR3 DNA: TGTGCCAGCAGCAGACTAGGCAGGACAGATACGCAGTATTTT. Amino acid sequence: CASSRLGRTDTQYF.

CDR3 bases: TGTGCCAGTAGTAGACAGCTTAACACTGAAGCTTTCTTT. It yields the protein CASSRQLNTEAFF. The V call is TRBV19, the J call TRBJ1-1, with a possible D match to TRBD1 (5 bases). The CDR3 is 13 residues long. Trimming shortened V by 4 bases and J by 2 bases, and 8 bases separated the two germline ends. Germline-derived CDR1 and CDR2 are LNHDA and SQIVND (reference sequence).

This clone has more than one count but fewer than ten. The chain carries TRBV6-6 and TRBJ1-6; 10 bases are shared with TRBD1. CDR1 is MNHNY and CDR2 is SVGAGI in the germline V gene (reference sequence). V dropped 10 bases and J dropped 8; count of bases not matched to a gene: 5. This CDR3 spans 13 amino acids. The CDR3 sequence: CAISGQGDSPLHF. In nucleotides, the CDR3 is TGTGCCATATCAGGACAGGGGGATTCACCCCTCCACTTT.

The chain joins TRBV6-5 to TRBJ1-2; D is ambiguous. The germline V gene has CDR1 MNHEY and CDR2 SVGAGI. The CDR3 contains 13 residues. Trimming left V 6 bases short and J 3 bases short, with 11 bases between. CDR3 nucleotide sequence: TGTGCCAGCAGGCCTGGGGAGGACTATGGCTACACCTTC. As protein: CASRPGEDYGYTF.

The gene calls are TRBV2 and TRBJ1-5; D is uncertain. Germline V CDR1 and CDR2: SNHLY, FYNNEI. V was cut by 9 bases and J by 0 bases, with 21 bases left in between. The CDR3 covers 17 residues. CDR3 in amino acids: CASSPEGRLYSNQPQHF. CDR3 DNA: TGTGCCAGTTCCCCCGAGGGAAGACTTTATAGCAATCAGCCCCAGCATTTT.

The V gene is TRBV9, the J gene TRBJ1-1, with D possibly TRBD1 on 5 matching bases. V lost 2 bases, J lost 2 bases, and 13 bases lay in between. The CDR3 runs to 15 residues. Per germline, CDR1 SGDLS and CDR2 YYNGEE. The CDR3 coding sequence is TGTGCCAGCAGCGTCCAAGCCGACAGAAACACTGAAGCTTTCTTT. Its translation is CASSVQADRNTEAFF.

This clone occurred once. The CDR3 loop reads CASSPRAEAFF. The CDR3 DNA reads as TGTGCCAGCAGCCCGCGGGCTGAAGCTTTCTTT. J is TRBJ1-1 and V is TRBV7-2; D gene unclear. CDR3 length: 11 amino acids. Germline CDR1 reads SGHTA; CDR2 reads FQGNSA. Trimming removed 5 bases at V and 6 bases at J, with 7 bases between.

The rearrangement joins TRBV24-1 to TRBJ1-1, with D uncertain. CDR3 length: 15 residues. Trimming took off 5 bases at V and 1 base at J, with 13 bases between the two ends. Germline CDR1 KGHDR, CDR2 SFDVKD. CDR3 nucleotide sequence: TGTGCCACCAGTGGTTCCGGAGGAGGGAACACTGAAGCTTTCTTT. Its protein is CATSGSGGGNTEAFF.

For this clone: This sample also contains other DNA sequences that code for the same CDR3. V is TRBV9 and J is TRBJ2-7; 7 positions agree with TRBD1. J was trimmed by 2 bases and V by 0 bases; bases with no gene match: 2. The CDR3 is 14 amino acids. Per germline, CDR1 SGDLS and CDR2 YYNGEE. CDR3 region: CASSVGTGAYEQYF. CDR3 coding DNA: TGTGCCAGCAGCGTAGGTACAGGGGCCTACGAGCAGTACTTC.

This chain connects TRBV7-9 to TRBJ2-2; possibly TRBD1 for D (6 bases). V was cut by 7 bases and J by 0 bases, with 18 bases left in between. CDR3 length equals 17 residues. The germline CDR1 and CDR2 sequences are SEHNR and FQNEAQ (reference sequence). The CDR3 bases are TGTGCCAGCACCTACAGGGTCCTAGGTCCGAACACCGGGGAGCTGTTTTTT. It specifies CASTYRVLGPNTGELFF.

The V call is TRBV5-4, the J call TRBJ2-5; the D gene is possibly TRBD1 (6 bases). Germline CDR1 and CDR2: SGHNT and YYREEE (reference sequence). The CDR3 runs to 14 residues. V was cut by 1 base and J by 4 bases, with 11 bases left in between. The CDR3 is CASSLRQVGETQYF. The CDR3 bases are TGTGCCAGCAGCTTGAGACAGGTGGGAGAGACCCAGTACTTC.

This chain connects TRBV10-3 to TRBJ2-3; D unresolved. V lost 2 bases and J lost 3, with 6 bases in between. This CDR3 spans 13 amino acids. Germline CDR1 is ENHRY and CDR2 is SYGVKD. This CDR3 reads CAISEVRTDTQYF. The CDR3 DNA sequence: TGTGCCATCAGTGAGGTACGGACAGATACGCAGTATTTT.

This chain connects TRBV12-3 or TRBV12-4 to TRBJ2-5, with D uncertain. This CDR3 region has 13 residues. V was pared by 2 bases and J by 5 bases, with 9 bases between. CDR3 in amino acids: CASSLYLSETQYF. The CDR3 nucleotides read TGTGCCAGCAGTTTATACCTATCTGAGACCCAGTACTTC.

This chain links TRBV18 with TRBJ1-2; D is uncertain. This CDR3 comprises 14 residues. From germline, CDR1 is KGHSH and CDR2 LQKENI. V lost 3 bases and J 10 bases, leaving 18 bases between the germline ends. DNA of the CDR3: TGTGCCAGCTCACCGTTCGCAGGACTTAGAGACTACACCTTC. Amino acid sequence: CASSPFAGLRDYTF. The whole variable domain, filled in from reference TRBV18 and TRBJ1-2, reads NAGVMQNPRHLVRRRGQEARLRCSPMKGHSHVYWYRQLPEEGLKFMVYLQKENIIDESGMPKERFSAEFPKEGPSILRIQQVVRGDSAAYFCASSPFAGLRDYTFGSGTRLTVV.

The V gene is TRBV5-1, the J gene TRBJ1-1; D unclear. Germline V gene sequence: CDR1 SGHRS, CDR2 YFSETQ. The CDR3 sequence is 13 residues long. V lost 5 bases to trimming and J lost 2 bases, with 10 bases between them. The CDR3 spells CASRIEGNTEAFF. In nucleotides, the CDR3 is TGCGCCAGCAGGATCGAGGGTAACACTGAAGCTTTCTTT.

CDR3 in DNA: TGTGCCAGCAGCTTAGGGACTTCTAGCACAGATACGCAGTATTTT. It is translated as CASSLGTSSTDTQYF. The chain combines TRBV11-3 with TRBJ2-3; tentatively, D is TRBD2 (5 bases). Trimming removed 1 base from V and 0 bases from J, with 8 bases in between. This CDR3 contains 15 residues. Germline CDR1 reads SGHNT; CDR2 reads YENEEA.

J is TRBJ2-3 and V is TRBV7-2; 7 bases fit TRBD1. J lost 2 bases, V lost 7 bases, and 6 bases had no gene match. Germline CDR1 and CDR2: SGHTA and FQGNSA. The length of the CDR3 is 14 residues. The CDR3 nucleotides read TGTGCCAGCAAGCCGGGACAGCCCACAGATACGCAGTATTTT. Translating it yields CASKPGQPTDTQYF.

The CDR3 reads CASSLRDTHEKLFF. Here the CDR3 DNA reads TGTGCCAGCAGCCTCCGGGACACTCATGAAAAACTGTTTTTT. The rearrangement joins TRBV13 to TRBJ1-4; TRBD1 is a possible D gene (6 bases). Germline V gene data show CDR1 as PRHDT and CDR2 as FYEKMQ (reference sequence). V dropped 5 bases and J dropped 6 bases, with 13 bases sitting between them. The CDR3 sequence is 14 residues long.

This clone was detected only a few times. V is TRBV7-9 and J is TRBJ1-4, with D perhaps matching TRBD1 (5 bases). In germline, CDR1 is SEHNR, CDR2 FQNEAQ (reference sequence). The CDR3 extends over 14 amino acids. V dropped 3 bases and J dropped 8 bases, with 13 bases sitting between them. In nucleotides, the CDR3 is TGTGCCAGCAGCTTTGGGGGGGATGAGGAAAAACTGTTTTTT. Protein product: CASSFGGDEEKLFF. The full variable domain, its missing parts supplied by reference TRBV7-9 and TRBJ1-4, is DTGVSQNPRHKITKRGQNVTFRCDPISEHNRLYWYRQTLGQGPEFLTYFQNEAQLEKSRLLSDRFSAERPKGSFSTLEIQRTEQGDSAMYLCASSFGGDEEKLFFGSGTQLSVL.

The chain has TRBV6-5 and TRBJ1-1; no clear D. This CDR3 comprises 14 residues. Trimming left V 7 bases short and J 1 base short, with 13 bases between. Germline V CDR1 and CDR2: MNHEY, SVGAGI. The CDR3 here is CASNDMAPNTEAFF. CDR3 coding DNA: TGTGCCAGCAACGACATGGCTCCGAACACTGAAGCTTTCTTT.

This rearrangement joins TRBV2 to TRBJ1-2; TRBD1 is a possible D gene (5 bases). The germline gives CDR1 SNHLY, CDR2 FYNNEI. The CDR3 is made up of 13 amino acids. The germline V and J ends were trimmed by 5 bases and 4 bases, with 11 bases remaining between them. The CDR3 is CASSFYGAYGYTF. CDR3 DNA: TGTGCCAGCAGTTTTTATGGGGCCTATGGCTACACCTTC.

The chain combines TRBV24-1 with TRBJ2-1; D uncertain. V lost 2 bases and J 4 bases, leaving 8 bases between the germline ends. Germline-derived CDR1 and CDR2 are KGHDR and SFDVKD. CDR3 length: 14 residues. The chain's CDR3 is CATSDSVKYNEQFF. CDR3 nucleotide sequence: TGTGCCACCAGTGATTCGGTCAAATACAATGAGCAGTTCTTC.

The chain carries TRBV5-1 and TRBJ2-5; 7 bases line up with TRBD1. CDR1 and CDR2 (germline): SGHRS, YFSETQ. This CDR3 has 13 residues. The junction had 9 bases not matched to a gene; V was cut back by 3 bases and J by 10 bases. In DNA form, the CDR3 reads TGCGCCAGCAGCTCAACAGGGGTTGGGCGCCAGTACTTC. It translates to CASSSTGVGRQYF.